The clone carrying this T cell receptor (beta chain) turned up a few times. What it binds is not known. The data belong to a study of blood T cells in healthy people across ages. The ends were cut back, 1 base at V and 8 bases at J, with 12 bases in the middle. Germline CDR1 is LGHDT and CDR2 is YNNKEL (reference sequence). The CDR3 spans 15 residues. For the second PCR, which ran for about 7 to 12 cycles, a sample-barcoded 5' primer and a J-beta primer mix were used. Using its own MiXCR run on the 5' RACE reads, TCRdb lists one record per CDR3 protein. Of 540,000 or so distinct CDR3 sequences in the sample, 25% to 30% were seen once. Findings of the study overall: TCR beta diversity was tightly associated with the proportion of naive T cells.

The sequence was collected from a woman in her seventies in good health. The chain combines TRBV3-1 with TRBJ1-6; D ambiguous. Material for sequencing was blood. As DNA, the CDR3 is TGTGCCAGCAGCCAAGTTTCAGAGTCGGATTCACCCCTCCACTTT. Amino acids: CASSQVSESDSPLHF.